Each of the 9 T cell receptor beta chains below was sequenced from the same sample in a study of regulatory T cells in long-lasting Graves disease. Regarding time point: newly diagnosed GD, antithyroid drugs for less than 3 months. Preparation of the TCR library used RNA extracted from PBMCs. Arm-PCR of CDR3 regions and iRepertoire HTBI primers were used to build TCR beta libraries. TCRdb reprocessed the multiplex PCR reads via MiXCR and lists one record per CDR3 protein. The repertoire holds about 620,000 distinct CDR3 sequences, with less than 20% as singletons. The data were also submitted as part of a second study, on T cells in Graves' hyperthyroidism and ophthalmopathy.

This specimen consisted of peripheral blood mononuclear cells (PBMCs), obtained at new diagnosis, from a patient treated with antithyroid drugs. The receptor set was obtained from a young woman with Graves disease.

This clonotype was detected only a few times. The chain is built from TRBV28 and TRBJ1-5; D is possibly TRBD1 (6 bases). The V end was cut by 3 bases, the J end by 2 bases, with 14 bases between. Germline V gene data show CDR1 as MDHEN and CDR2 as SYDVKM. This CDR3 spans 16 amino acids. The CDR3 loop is CASSFLGGQGNQPQHF. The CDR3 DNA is TGTGCCAGCAGTTTCTTAGGGGGGCAAGGCAATCAGCCCCAGCATTTT.

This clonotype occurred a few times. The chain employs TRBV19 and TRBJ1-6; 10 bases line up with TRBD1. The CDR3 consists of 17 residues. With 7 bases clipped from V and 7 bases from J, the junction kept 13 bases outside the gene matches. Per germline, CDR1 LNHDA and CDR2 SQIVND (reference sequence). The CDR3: CASTSDRGRISNSPLHF. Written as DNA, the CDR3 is TGTGCCAGTACTTCAGACAGGGGGCGCATCAGCAATTCACCCCTCCACTTT.

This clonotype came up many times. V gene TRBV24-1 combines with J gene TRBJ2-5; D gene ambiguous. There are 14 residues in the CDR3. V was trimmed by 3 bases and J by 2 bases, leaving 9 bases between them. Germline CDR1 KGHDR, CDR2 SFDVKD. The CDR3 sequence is CATSDPDGQETQYF. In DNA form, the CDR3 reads TGTGCCACCAGTGATCCGGACGGGCAAGAGACCCAGTACTTC.

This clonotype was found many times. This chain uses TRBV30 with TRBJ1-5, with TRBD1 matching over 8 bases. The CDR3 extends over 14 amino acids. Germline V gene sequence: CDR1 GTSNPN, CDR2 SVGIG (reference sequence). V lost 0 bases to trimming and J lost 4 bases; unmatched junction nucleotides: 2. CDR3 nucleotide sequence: TGTGCCTGGAGTGTTACAGGGGGGAATCAGCCCCAGCATTTT. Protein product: CAWSVTGGNQPQHF.

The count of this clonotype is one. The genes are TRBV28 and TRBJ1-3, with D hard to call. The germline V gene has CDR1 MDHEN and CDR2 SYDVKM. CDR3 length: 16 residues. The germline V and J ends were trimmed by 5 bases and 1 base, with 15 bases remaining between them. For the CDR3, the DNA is TGTGCCAGCAGTGCCACTGATCGGGATTCTGGAAACACCATATATTTT. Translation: CASSATDRDSGNTIYF.

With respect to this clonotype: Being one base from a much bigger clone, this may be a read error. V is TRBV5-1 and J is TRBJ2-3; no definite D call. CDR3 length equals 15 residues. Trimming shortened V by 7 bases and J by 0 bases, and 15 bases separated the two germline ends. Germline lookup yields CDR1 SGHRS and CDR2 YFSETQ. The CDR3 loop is CASGPQLTSTDTQYF. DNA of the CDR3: TGCGCCAGCGGCCCACAACTTACTAGCACAGATACGCAGTATTTT.

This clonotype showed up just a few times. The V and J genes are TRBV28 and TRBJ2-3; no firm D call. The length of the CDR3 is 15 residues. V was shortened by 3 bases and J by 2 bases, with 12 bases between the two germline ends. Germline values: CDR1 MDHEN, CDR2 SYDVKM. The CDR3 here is CASSFLHPTTDTQYF. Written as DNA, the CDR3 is TGTGCCAGCAGTTTCCTCCACCCCACCACAGATACGCAGTATTTT.

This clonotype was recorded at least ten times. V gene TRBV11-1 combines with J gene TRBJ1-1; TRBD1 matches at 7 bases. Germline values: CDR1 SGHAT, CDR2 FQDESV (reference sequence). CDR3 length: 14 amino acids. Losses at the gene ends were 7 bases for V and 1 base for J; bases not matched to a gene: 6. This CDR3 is CASTETGSNTEAFF. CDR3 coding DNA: TGTGCCAGCACCGAGACAGGGTCGAACACTGAAGCTTTCTTT.

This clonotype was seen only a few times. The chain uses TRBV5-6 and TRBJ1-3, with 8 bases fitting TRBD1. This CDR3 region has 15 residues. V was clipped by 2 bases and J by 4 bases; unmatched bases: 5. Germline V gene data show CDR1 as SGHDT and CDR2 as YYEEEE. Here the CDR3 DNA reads TGTGCCAGCAGCTTTACCGGGACAGGAGGAAACACCATATATTTT. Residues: CASSFTGTGGNTIYF.